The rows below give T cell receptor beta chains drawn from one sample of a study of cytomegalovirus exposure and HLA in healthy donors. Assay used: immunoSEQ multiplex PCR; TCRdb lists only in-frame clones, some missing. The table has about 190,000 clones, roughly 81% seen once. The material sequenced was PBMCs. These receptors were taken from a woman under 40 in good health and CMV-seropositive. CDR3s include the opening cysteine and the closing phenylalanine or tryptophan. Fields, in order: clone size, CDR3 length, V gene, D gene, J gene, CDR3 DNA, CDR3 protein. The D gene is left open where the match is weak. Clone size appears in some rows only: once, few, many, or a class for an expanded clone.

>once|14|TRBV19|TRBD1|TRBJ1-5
TGTGCCATCCAGGACAGGGCCGGCAATCAGCCCCAGCATTTT
CAIQDRAGNQPQHF
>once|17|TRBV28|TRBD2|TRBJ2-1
TGTGCCAGCAGTCGTTGGACTAGCGGGAGTAAAGGCGCTGAGCAGTTCTTC
CASSRWTSGSKGAEQFF
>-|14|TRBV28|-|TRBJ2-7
TGTGCCAGCAGTTTAGCTTGGACAGCAAACGAGCAGTACTTC
CASSLAWTANEQYF
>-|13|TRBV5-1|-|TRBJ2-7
TGCGCCAGCAGCTTGGGAGCCCCCTACGAGCAGTACTTC
CASSLGAPYEQYF
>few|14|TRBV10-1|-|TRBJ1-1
TGCGCCAGTAAGATCCGGGGGGAGGGCACTGAAGCTTTCTTT
CASKIRGEGTEAFF
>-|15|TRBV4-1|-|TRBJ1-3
TGCGCCAGCAGCCAGGGCCCATCGGGAGGAAACACCATATATTTT
CASSQGPSGGNTIYF
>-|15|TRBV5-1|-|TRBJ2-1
TGCGCCAGCAGCTTATCACTGCAATCCTACAATGAGCAGTTCTTC
CASSLSLQSYNEQFF
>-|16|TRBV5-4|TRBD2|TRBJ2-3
TGTGCCAGCAGCTTGGAGGCTAGCGGAGGTCGTGATACGCAGTATTTT
CASSLEASGGRDTQYF
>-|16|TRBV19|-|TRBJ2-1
TGTGCCAGTAGTCCCACGGGACTCCGCGGGGTCGATGAGCAGTTCTTC
CASSPTGLRGVDEQFF
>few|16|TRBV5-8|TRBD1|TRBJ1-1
TGTGCCAGCAGTTATTTTTCCGGGACAGCCAACCCTGAAGCTTTCTTT
CASSYFSGTANPEAFF
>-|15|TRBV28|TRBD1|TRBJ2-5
TGTGCCAGCAGCTATAACCCGAGGGGGCGAGAGACCCAGTACTTC
CASSYNPRGRETQYF
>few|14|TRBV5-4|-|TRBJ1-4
TGTGCCAGCAGCAAAGGGGGAGCTAATGAAAAACTGTTTTTT
CASSKGGANEKLFF